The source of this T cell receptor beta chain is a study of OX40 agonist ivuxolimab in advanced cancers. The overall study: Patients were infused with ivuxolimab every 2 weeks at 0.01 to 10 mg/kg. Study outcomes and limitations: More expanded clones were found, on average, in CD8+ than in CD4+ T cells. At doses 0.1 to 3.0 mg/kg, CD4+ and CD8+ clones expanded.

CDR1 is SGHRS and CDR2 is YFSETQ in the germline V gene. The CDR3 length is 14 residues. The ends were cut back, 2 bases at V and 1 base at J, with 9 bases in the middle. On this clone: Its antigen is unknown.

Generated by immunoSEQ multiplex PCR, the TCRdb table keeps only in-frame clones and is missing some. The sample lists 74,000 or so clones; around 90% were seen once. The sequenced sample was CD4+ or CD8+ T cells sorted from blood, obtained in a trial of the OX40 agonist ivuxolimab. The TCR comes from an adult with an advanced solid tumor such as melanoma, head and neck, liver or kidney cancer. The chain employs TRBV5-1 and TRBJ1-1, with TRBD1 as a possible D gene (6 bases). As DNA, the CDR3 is TGCGCCAGCAGCTTAAGGGGGACGAACACTGAAGCTTTCTTT. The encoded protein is CASSLRGTNTEAFF.